The clone carrying this TCR beta chain was seen ten or more times. TCRdb itself ran the 5' RACE reads through MiXCR, one entry per CDR3 protein. The sample gives about 40,000 distinct CDR3 sequences, roughly 5% of which show up once; around 5% is in the top ten. The sample originates from a study of early T cells in non-severe SARS-CoV-2 infection. The ends were cut back, 1 base at V and 5 bases at J, with 10 bases in the middle. Per germline, CDR1 SEHNR and CDR2 FQNEAQ (reference sequence). This CDR3 comprises 14 residues. The V and J genes are TRBV7-9 and TRBJ2-3; D ambiguous. What was sequenced was whole blood. This receptor was obtained from an adult who was a healthcare worker with PCR-confirmed SARS-CoV-2 infection or an uninfected control (not recorded which). CDR3: CASSLDQSGDTQYF. CDR3 bases: TGTGCCAGCAGCTTAGACCAGAGTGGAGATACGCAGTATTTT.